This T cell receptor (beta chain) stems from a study of beta chain features in type 1 diabetes. Between the trimmed V and J ends, which lost 0 bases and 5 bases, there was a span of 5 bases. Per the germline V gene, CDR1 is SGHDT and CDR2 is YYEEEE. This CDR3 contains 12 residues. There are a few counts of this clone. Its antigen remains unknown. Whole-study findings and limits: Researchers report that Type 1 diabetes patients had moderately but significantly shorter TCRB CDR3s across all four CD4+ subsets.

Expressed TCRB transcripts got sequenced, as all isolated RNA was reverse transcribed. Libraries were prepared by immunoSEQ multiplex PCR; TCRdb keeps only in-frame clonotypes and omits some of them. The sample holds about 700,000 clones, roughly 13% seen once. The origin of this receptor is a man aged 18 to 35 with type 1 diabetes. The chain links TRBV5-6 to TRBJ2-5; D gene uncertain. Specimen: naive CD4+ T cells from blood. The CDR3 is CASSLGAETQYF. As DNA, the CDR3 is TGTGCCAGCAGCTTGGGGGCGGAGACCCAGTACTTC.